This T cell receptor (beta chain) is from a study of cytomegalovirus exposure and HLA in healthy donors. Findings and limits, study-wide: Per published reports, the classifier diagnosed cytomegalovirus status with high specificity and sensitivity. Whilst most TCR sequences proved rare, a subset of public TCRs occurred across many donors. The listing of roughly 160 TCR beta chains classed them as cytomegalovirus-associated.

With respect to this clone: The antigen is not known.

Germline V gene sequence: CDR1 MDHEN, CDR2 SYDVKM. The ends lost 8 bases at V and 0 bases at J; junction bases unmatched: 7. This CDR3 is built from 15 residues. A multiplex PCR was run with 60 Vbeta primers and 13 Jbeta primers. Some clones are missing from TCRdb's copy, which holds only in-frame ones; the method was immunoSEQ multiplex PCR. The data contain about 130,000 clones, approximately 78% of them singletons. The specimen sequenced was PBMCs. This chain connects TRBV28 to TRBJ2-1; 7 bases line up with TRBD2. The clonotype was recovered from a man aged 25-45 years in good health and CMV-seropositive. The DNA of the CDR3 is TGTGCCAGCCAGTTGGGCGGGGGCTCCTACAATGAGCAGTTCTTC. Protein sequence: CASQLGGGSYNEQFF.